This T cell receptor beta chain was sequenced for a study of T-cell reconstitution after alpha-beta-depleted transplantation in children. This clonotype was seen many times. Its antigen is undetermined. Overall study results and limits: The study reportedly traced alpha-beta T cells about two months after transplant to several hundred expanded graft clones.

Unique molecular identifiers were incorporated when the TCRbeta library was constructed. TCRdb itself ran the PCR reads through MiXCR, one entry per CDR3 protein. The profile covers 200,000 to 250,000 distinct CDR3 sequences, with approximately 10% appearing a single time and 28% taken by the ten largest. Germline loops: CDR1 DFQATT, CDR2 SNEGSKA (reference sequence). After removal of 5 bases from V and 5 bases from J, the junction contained 6 bases not matched to a gene. The CDR3 has 14 residues. The TCR sequence derives from a child younger than two with acute myeloid leukemia, due to receive a stem cell transplant. Sequencing was performed on PBMCs, taken before TCRalphabeta/CD19-depleted stem cell transplant. The chain has TRBV20-1 and TRBJ2-3; 11 positions agree with TRBD2. CDR3 DNA sequence: TGCAGTGCTTTAGCGGGAGGGCTCGTAGATACGCAGTATTTT. This translates into CSALAGGLVDTQYF.